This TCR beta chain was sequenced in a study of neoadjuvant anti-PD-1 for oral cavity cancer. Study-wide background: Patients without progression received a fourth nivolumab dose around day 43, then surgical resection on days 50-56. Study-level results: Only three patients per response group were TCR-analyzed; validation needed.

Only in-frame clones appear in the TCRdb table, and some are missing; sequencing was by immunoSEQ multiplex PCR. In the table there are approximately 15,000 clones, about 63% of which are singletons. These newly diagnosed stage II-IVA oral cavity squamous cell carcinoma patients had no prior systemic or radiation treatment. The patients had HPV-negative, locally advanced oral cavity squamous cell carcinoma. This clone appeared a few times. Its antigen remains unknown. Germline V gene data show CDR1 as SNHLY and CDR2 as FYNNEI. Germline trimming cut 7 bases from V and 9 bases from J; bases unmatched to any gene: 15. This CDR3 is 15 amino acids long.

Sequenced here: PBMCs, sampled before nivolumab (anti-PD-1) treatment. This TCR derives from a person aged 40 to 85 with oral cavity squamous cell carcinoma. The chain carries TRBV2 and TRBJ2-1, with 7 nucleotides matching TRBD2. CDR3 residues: CASNGGDGATFEQFF. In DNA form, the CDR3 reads TGTGCCAGCAATGGGGGGGACGGAGCCACCTTTGAGCAGTTCTTC.